These T cell receptor beta chains were read from a single sample in a study of CD8 T cells in ankylosing spondylitis. TCRdb reprocessed the 5' RACE reads via MiXCR and lists one record per CDR3 protein. This sample has 160,000 or so distinct CDR3 sequences; just over 9.5% occur once, and the top ten carry over 12%. The sequenced material came from blood, either unsorted or a sorted T cell fraction (not recorded which). The receptors originated from a female donor with ankylosing spondylitis or in good health (not recorded which). Both conserved end residues are part of each CDR3. D genes are given only for firm matches. Where a row states a size, it is once, few, many or the class of an expanded clone; other rows omit it.

>TRBV12-3/TRBV12-4|TRBD1|TRBJ2-1|many
CASRPGQQAEQFF
TGTGCCAGCAGACCGGGACAGCAGGCTGAGCAGTTCTTC
>TRBV7-8|TRBD2|TRBJ2-7|many
CASSLGRAYEQYF
TGTGCCAGCAGCCTTGGGAGGGCCTACGAGCAGTACTTC
>TRBV6-2/TRBV6-3|-|TRBJ1-5|many
CASSYSEGQPQHF
TGTGCCAGCAGTTACTCAGAGGGGCAGCCCCAGCATTTT
>TRBV11-2|-|TRBJ1-1|many
CASSLWGKRLNTEAFF
TGTGCCAGCAGCTTATGGGGGAAGAGGCTTAACACTGAAGCTTTCTTT
>TRBV7-9|TRBD1|TRBJ2-7|-
CASSFLPGQGTYEQYF
TGTGCCAGCAGCTTCCTCCCGGGACAGGGGACCTACGAGCAGTACTTC
>TRBV20-1|TRBD2|TRBJ2-1|-
CSARETSAYNEQFF
TGCAGTGCTAGGGAGACTAGCGCTTACAATGAGCAGTTCTTC
>TRBV27|-|TRBJ2-1|-
CASSPINYNEQFF
TGTGCCAGCAGTCCTATTAATTACAATGAGCAGTTCTTC
>TRBV7-9|TRBD2|TRBJ2-5|-
CASSSPLAGEIQETQYF
TGTGCCAGCAGCTCCCCCTTAGCGGGGGAGATCCAAGAGACCCAGTACTTC
>TRBV19|-|TRBJ1-4|few
CASSIDLRLSYEKLFF
TGTGCCAGTAGTATAGATCTTCGGTTGTCCTATGAAAAACTGTTTTTT
>TRBV11-2|-|TRBJ2-1|many
CASSSEWGYNEQFF
TGTGCCAGCAGCTCGGAGTGGGGCTACAATGAGCAGTTCTTC
>TRBV19|-|TRBJ1-5|-
CASSIEGTNQPQHF
TGTGCCAGTAGTATTGAGGGCACTAATCAGCCCCAGCATTTT
>TRBV15|-|TRBJ2-2|once
CATSAHRTGELFF
TGTGCCACCAGCGCACACAGGACCGGGGAGCTGTTTTTT
>TRBV7-6|-|TRBJ1-5|few
CASSSLNQPQHF
TGTGCCAGCAGCTCCCTCAATCAGCCCCAGCATTTT
>TRBV6-5|TRBD2|TRBJ2-1|-
CASSYRKREGLLNEQFF
TGTGCCAGCAGTTACCGAAAGCGGGAGGGCCTCCTCAATGAGCAGTTCTTC
>TRBV4-1|-|TRBJ2-7|-
CASSQGTAFYEQYF
TGCGCCAGCAGCCAAGGGACAGCATTCTACGAGCAGTACTTC
>TRBV27|-|TRBJ1-2|few
CASSLDSSYGYTF
TGTGCCAGCAGTTTGGACAGCAGCTATGGCTACACCTTC
>TRBV5-6|-|TRBJ2-7|few
CASSSEVGEQYF
TGTGCCAGCAGCTCTGAGGTGGGCGAGCAGTACTTC
>TRBV7-8|-|TRBJ1-2|-
CASSSGTDGYTF
TGTGCCAGCAGCTCCGGGACGGATGGCTACACCTTC
>TRBV6-2/TRBV6-3|-|TRBJ1-1|-
CASSPRDLMNTEAFF
TGTGCCAGCAGTCCCCGGGACCTAATGAACACTGAAGCTTTCTTT
>TRBV15|-|TRBJ2-1|-
CATRQGTFNEQFF
TGTGCCACCCGCCAGGGGACCTTTAATGAGCAGTTCTTC
>TRBV2|-|TRBJ1-2|many
CASGVEPGHF
TGTGCCAGCGGCGTCGAACCCGGGCACTTC
>TRBV7-2|-|TRBJ2-7|many
CASSFQTGAYEQYF
TGTGCCAGCAGCTTCCAAACGGGGGCCTACGAGCAGTACTTC
>TRBV5-1|-|TRBJ2-1|-
CASSWKQGFHNEQFF
TGCGCCAGCAGCTGGAAACAGGGTTTTCACAATGAGCAGTTCTTC
>TRBV9|-|TRBJ2-7|many
CASSVHPRASSYEQYF
TGTGCCAGCAGCGTCCACCCTCGGGCGAGCTCCTACGAGCAGTACTTC
>TRBV28|-|TRBJ2-6|-
CASNFGGANVLTF
TGTGCCAGCAACTTCGGGGGGGCCAACGTCCTGACTTTC
>TRBV6-1|-|TRBJ1-1|few
CASSLTPGARRTEAFF
TGTGCCAGCAGTCTCACGCCAGGGGCCAGGAGGACTGAAGCTTTCTTT
>TRBV4-3|TRBD2|TRBJ2-1|-
CASSQDWVAGSSYNEQFF
TGCGCCAGCAGCCAAGATTGGGTAGCGGGAAGCTCCTACAATGAGCAGTTCTTC
>TRBV20-1|TRBD1|TRBJ2-1|few
CSARGTGSSYNEQFF
TGCAGTGCTAGGGGGACAGGCAGCTCCTACAATGAGCAGTTCTTC
>TRBV27|TRBD2|TRBJ2-1|-
CASSLRLAGEDEQFF
TGTGCCAGCAGTTTGAGACTAGCGGGAGAGGATGAGCAGTTCTTC
>TRBV28|TRBD2|TRBJ2-1|many
CASSFIGLAIGNEQFF
TGTGCCAGCAGTTTTATAGGACTAGCGATTGGCAATGAGCAGTTCTTC
>TRBV7-8|-|TRBJ2-3|many
CASSLAPGSQDTQYF
TGTGCCAGCAGCTTAGCGCCGGGTAGCCAGGATACGCAGTATTTT
>TRBV24-1|-|TRBJ1-2|-
CATSEGSVRPYGYTF
TGTGCCACCAGTGAGGGTTCGGTCAGACCCTATGGCTACACCTTC
>TRBV7-9|TRBD2|TRBJ2-1|-
CASSPSGRAVQFF
TGTGCCAGCAGCCCAAGCGGGAGGGCGGTGCAGTTCTTC
>TRBV11-2|TRBD2|TRBJ2-3|few
CASSPGLAGATQYF
TGTGCCAGCAGCCCCGGACTAGCGGGAGCTACGCAGTATTTT
>TRBV5-5|-|TRBJ1-5|few
CASSLDLTTVGNQPQHF
TGTGCCAGCAGCCTGGACCTAACTACAGTTGGCAATCAGCCCCAGCATTTT
>TRBV5-4|-|TRBJ2-4|few
CASSLEKGLAKNIQYF
TGTGCCAGCAGCTTGGAGAAGGGACTAGCCAAAAACATTCAGTACTTC
>TRBV7-9|-|TRBJ1-6|-
CASTKGGGSPLHF
TGTGCCAGCACCAAAGGTGGGGGTTCACCCCTCCACTTT
>TRBV20-1|TRBD2|TRBJ2-3|-
CSAKDGLAGGDTQYF
TGCAGTGCTAAGGACGGACTAGCGGGGGGAGATACGCAGTATTTT
>TRBV4-3|TRBD2|TRBJ2-1|-
CASSQDGGAGGYNEQFF
TGCGCCAGCAGCCAAGATGGAGGAGCGGGAGGGTACAATGAGCAGTTCTTC
>TRBV25-1|-|TRBJ2-1|many
CASSAESSYNEQFF
TGTGCCAGCAGTGCTGAGAGCTCCTACAATGAGCAGTTCTTC
>TRBV25-1|TRBD2|TRBJ2-2|-
CASSDPGLAGTGELFF
TGTGCCAGCAGTGACCCGGGACTAGCGGGAACCGGGGAGCTGTTTTTT
>TRBV19|-|TRBJ1-5|few
CATRPGNSNQPQHF
TGTGCCACCCGCCCGGGCAATAGCAATCAGCCCCAGCATTTT
>TRBV7-8|TRBD1|TRBJ2-1|once
CASSLDHRDRGLDEQFF
TGTGCCAGCAGCTTAGATCATAGGGACAGGGGGCTTGATGAGCAGTTCTTC
>TRBV25-1|TRBD1|TRBJ1-2|many
CASSELNTGEGGYTF
TGTGCCAGCAGTGAACTCAATACAGGGGAAGGTGGCTACACCTTC
>TRBV20-1|TRBD2|TRBJ2-2|many
CSAPGGRAFPTGELFF
TGCAGTGCCCCGGGCGGGAGGGCCTTCCCCACCGGGGAGCTGTTTTTT
>TRBV5-6|-|TRBJ1-6|-
CASSFVRVRNSPLHF
TGTGCCAGCAGCTTTGTCCGGGTGAGAAATTCACCCCTCCACTTT
>TRBV5-1|-|TRBJ2-7|many
CASSFDGYEQYF
TGCGCCAGCAGCTTCGACGGCTACGAGCAGTACTTC
>TRBV7-9|TRBD2|TRBJ2-3|many
CASSVSGRGTDTQYF
TGTGCCAGCAGCGTAAGCGGGAGAGGCACAGATACGCAGTATTTT
>TRBV11-2|-|TRBJ2-7|-
CASSLASGYEQYF
TGTGCCAGCAGCTTAGCGTCTGGCTACGAGCAGTACTTC
>TRBV29-1|-|TRBJ2-1|-
CSVEGPLRREQFF
TGCAGCGTTGAGGGGCCACTTAGGCGGGAGCAGTTCTTC
>TRBV13|TRBD1|TRBJ1-1|few
CASSSSYRGNTEAFF
TGTGCCAGCAGCTCCTCCTACAGGGGGAACACTGAAGCTTTCTTT